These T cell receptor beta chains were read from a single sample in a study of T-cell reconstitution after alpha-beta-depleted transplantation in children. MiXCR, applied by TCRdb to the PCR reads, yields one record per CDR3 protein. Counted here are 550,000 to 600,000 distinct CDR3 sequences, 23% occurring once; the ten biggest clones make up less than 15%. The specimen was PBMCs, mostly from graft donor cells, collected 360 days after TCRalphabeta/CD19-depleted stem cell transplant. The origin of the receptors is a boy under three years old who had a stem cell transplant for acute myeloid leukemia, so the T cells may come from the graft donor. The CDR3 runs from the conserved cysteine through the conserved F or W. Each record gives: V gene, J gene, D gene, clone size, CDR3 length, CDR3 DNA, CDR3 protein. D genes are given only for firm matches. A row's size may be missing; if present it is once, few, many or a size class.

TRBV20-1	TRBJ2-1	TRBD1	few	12	TGCAGTGTTAGGGGGCCGGTGGGTGAGCAGTTCTTC	CSVRGPVGEQFF
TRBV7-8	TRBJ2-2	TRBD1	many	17	TGTGCCAGCAGCTATAGGGACAGGGGGCCGAGGACCGGGGAGCTGTTTTTT	CASSYRDRGPRTGELFF
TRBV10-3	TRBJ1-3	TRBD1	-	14	TGTGCCATCAGATCGGGACAGAGAAGAAACGCCATATATTTT	CAIRSGQRRNAIYF
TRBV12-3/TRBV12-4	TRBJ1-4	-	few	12	TGTGCCAGCAGTAACCCCCATGAAAAACTGTTTTTT	CASSNPHEKLFF
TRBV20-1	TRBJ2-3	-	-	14	TGCAGTGCTAGATTTCCTACTAGCACAGATACGCAGTATTTT	CSARFPTSTDTQYF
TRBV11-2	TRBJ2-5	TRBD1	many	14	TGTGCCAGCAGCCATGACAGGGTTGGCGAGACCCAGTACTTC	CASSHDRVGETQYF
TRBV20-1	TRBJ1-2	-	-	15	TGCAGTGCTCCGGGGGGGGGAGCAGGGGTCTATGGCTACACCTTC	CSAPGGGAGVYGYTF
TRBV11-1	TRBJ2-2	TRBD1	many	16	TGTGCCAGCAGCCTCCGACAGGGGGCGCGCACCGGGGAGCTGTTTTTT	CASSLRQGARTGELFF
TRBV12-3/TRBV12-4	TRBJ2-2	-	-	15	TGTGCCAGCAGTTCCCCGACAGACATGGACGGGGAGCTGTTTTTT	CASSSPTDMDGELFF
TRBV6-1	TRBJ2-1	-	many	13	TGTGCCAGCACCGACGGCCTATACAGTGAGCAGTTCTTC	CASTDGLYSEQFF
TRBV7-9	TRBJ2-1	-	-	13	TGTGCCAGCAGCCCGGACAGCCACGGTGAGCAGTTCTTC	CASSPDSHGEQFF